The clone carrying this TCR beta chain was counted many times. Its antigen remains unidentified. Via MiXCR, TCRdb re-called the RT-PCR reads, giving one row per CDR3 protein. Of 200,000 to 300,000 distinct CDR3 sequences listed, 12% are singletons. The data originate from a study of response to subunit inactivated influenza vaccine. This CDR3 spans 14 amino acids. V was cut by 4 bases and J by 1 base, with 11 bases left in between. Looked up from germline, CDR1 is SGHDT and CDR2 is YYEEEE. Regarding the study as a whole: The authors proposed limited new T cell recruitment per seasonal influenza vaccination.

The gene calls are TRBV5-6 and TRBJ1-1, with D maybe TRBD1 (6 bases). The clonotype originates from a man aged 50 to 60 who received an inactivated influenza vaccine. This specimen was non-naive T cells sorted from PBMCs, taken 14 to 15 days before vaccination. The CDR3 here is CASSQGTTNTEAFF. The CDR3 nucleotides read TGTGCCAGCAGCCAAGGGACAACGAACACTGAAGCTTTCTTT.